This T cell receptor (beta chain) was identified in a study of graft-versus-host responses after intestinal transplantation. Whole-study findings and limits: Recipient marrow harbored GvH clones, some of which surfaced first in ileum or blood.

This clone was seen only a few times. Stimulators, around 200,000 irradiated and violet-dye-labeled cells, were plated with around 200,000 CFSE-labeled responder cells. The CDR3 runs to 11 residues. Trimming left V 6 bases short and J 4 bases short, with 7 bases between. Looked up from germline, CDR1 is MNHNS and CDR2 is SASEGT. The data were produced by immunoSEQ multiplex PCR, yet TCRdb's version contains in-frame clones alone and is incomplete. Of fewer than 15,000 clones in the sample, around a third were seen once. The specimen comprised alloreactive CD8+ T cells from a mixed lymphocyte reaction culture, sampled before intestinal transplant. Indicated subset: CFSE-low proliferating T cells sorted from roughly six-day pre-transplant mixed lymphocyte reaction (GvH or HvG direction). The clonotype originates from a human patient who received an intestinal transplant. The V and J genes are TRBV6-1 and TRBJ2-7; D is uncertain. CDR3 in amino acids: CASRTYYEQYF. DNA of the CDR3: TGTGCCAGCAGGACCTATTACGAGCAGTACTTC.